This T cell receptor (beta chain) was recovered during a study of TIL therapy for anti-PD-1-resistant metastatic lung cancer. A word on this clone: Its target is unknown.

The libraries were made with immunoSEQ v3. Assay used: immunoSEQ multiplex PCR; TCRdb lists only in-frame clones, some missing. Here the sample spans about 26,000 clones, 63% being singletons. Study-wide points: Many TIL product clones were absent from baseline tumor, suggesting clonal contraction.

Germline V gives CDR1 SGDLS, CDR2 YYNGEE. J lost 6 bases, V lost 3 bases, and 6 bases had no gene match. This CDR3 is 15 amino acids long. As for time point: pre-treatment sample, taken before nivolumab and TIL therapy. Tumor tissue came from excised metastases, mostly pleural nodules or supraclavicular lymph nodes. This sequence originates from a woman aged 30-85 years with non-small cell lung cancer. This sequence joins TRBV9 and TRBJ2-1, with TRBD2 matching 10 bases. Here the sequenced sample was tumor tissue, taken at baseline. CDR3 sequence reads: CASSDRAGGFNEQFF. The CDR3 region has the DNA TGTGCCAGCAGCGACCGAGCGGGAGGGTTCAATGAGCAGTTCTTC.